The subject of this entry is one TCR beta chain. Its specificity is not known. These data belong to a study of tumor and adjacent non-tumor tissue in lung cancer. Study-level information: Histology: about a dozen adenocarcinoma, a couple of squamous cell carcinoma, 1 small cell lung cancer. Study results and caveats: Normal lung showed higher cumulative top 100 clone frequency than tumor.

The germline V gene encodes CDR1 SEHNR and CDR2 FQNEAQ (reference sequence). The V gene lost 2 bases and the J gene lost 0 bases, with 8 bases spanning the gap. The CDR3 length is 15 residues. Three rounds of nested PCR, following a modified ARM-PCR protocol, produced the TCRbeta library. TCRdb reanalysed the multiplex PCR reads using MiXCR and keeps one entry per CDR3 protein. The table records around 74,000 distinct CDR3 sequences, approximately 71% of them present only once. RNA was extracted from bulk tissue without any cell sorting. More than 3 cm separated this lung sample from the edge of the tumor.

The sequence came from a woman in her fifties or sixties with non-small cell lung cancer. This chain links TRBV7-9 with TRBJ2-4, with D maybe TRBD1 (6 bases). Sample: distant non-tumor lung tissue. CDR3 loop: CASSLQGTAKNIQYF. DNA for the CDR3: TGTGCCAGCAGCTTACAGGGGACAGCCAAAAACATTCAGTACTTC.